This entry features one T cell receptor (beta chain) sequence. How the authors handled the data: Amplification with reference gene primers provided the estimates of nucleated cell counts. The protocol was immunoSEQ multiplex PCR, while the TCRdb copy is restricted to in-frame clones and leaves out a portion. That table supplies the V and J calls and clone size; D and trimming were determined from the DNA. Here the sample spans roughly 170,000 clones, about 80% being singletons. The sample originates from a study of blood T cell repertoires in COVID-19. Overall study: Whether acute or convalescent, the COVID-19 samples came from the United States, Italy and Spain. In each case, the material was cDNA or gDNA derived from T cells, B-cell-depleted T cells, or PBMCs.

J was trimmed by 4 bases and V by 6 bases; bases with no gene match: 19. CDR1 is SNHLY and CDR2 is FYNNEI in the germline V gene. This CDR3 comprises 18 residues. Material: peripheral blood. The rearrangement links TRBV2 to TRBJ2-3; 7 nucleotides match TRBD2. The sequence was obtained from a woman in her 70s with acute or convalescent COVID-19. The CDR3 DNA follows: TGTGCCAGCAGGTGGGGAGCGGCGGGAGTAACAAAGGCAGATACGCAGTATTTT. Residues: CASRWGAAGVTKADTQYF.